Sequencing of this T cell receptor (beta chain) was carried out in a study of early T cells in non-severe SARS-CoV-2 infection. Study details: It was bulk RNA from unsorted whole blood that was sequenced, and the chains were unpaired.

The V segment lost 3 bases and the J segment 1 base; nucleotides outside the gene matches: 12. Germline CDR1 MDHEN, CDR2 SYDVKM. The CDR3 is 18 amino acids. Unique molecular identifiers tagged individual cDNA molecules. TCRdb re-called the 5' RACE reads through MiXCR, storing one row per CDR3 protein. The table shows roughly 31,000 distinct CDR3 sequences, with about 4.6% occurring only once. This clonotype was recorded at least ten times. The sequenced material came from whole blood. This sequence joins TRBV28 and TRBJ2-5; 9 positions match TRBD2. This TCR derives from an adult who was a healthcare worker with PCR-confirmed SARS-CoV-2 infection or an uninfected control (not recorded which). In DNA, the CDR3 is TGTGCCAGCAGTTTTGGTACCCCGGGACTAGCATCCCAAGAGACCCAGTACTTC. It is translated as CASSFGTPGLASQETQYF.